Listed below are T cell receptor beta chains from one sample, sequenced in a study of metastatic and nonmetastatic thyroid tumors. TCRdb reprocessed the PCR reads using MiXCR. Of over 2,000 clones listed, around 39% were seen once; the top ten hold 98% to 99.3%. Specimen: adjacent normal tissue. The receptors shown here come from a female donor with papillary thyroid cancer or a benign thyroid nodule (not recorded which). Some clones in this sample may be carry-over from other donors' samples. The CDR3 runs from the conserved cysteine through the conserved F or W. A D gene is named only where the DNA matches it firmly.

TRBJ2-7 | TRBD1 | TRBV28 | CASSSTTGALAYEQYF
TRBJ1-2 | - | TRBV28 | CASSLTLSGGYTF
TRBJ2-7 | - | TRBV12-3/TRBV12-4 | CASSHQTTNLYEQYF
TRBJ2-1 | TRBD1 | TRBV6-2/TRBV6-3 | CASSLQGFGEQFF
TRBJ2-7 | - | TRBV12-3/TRBV12-4 | CASSDGMYEQYF
TRBJ1-1 | TRBD1 | TRBV9 | CASSVADRVGTEAFF
TRBJ1-5 | - | TRBV4-1 | CASSQVPGSNQPQHF
TRBJ2-1 | TRBD2 | TRBV12-3/TRBV12-4 | CASSFGSAGYYNEQFF
TRBJ2-1 | - | TRBV6-2/TRBV6-3 | CATLLSVNEQFF
TRBJ2-2 | - | TRBV3-1 | CASSHQNQELFF
TRBJ2-7 | - | TRBV30 | CAWSDGRGYEQYF
TRBJ2-7 | TRBD2 | TRBV6-1 | CASSVTGTKYEQYF
TRBJ2-2 | TRBD1 | TRBV12-5 | CASGFEGAKVVELFF
TRBJ1-5 | TRBD1 | TRBV11-1 | CASSLVSQGGNQPQHF
TRBJ1-1 | - | TRBV9 | CASSAEDNSEAFF
TRBJ1-4 | TRBD1 | TRBV19 | CASKSGTGNEKLFF
TRBJ1-1 | TRBD1 | TRBV12-3/TRBV12-4 | CASSFGQGKNTEAFF
TRBJ1-6 | - | TRBV5-6 | CASSLGRDERTSPLHF
TRBJ2-7 | - | TRBV7-4 | CASILRSGGPYEQYF
TRBJ2-2 | - | TRBV6-5 | CASSSRGGANTGELFF
TRBJ2-6 | - | TRBV11-2 | CASSLFGSGGANVLTF
TRBJ1-2 | TRBD1 | TRBV4-1 | CASSQLDRGGGYTF
TRBJ2-1 | TRBD2 | TRBV9 | CASSVGGRLYNEQFF
- | TRBD2 | TRBV2 | CASSVWTSDQQFF
TRBJ2-7 | - | TRBV6-1 | CASSRGSYEQYF
TRBJ2-2 | - | TRBV6-1 | CASKRDDSTNTGELFF
TRBJ2-3 | - | TRBV20-1 | CSATRGLTDTQYF
TRBJ2-1 | - | TRBV12-3/TRBV12-4 | CASSTYNEQFF
TRBJ2-1 | - | TRBV12-3/TRBV12-4 | CASSRADNEQFF
TRBJ2-7 | - | TRBV2 | CASNSYRDSYEQYF
TRBJ2-3 | TRBD2 | TRBV27 | CASSLAGGITDTQYF
TRBJ1-5 | - | TRBV19 | CASSTGFSNQPQHF
TRBJ2-2 | TRBD2 | TRBV27 | CASSSIAGSNTGELFF
TRBJ2-1 | TRBD1 | TRBV7-6 | CASSLGTGDRYNEQFF
TRBJ2-2 | - | TRBV27 | CASTFGGPNTGELFF
TRBJ1-2 | TRBD1 | TRBV20-1 | CSANTGENGYTF
TRBJ2-3 | - | TRBV6-1 | CASRGASTDTQYF
TRBJ1-6 | - | TRBV11-3 | CASSTRESGGSPLHF
TRBJ1-1 | - | TRBV4-3 | CASSQDLVTEAFF
TRBJ1-1 | - | TRBV28 | CASSSLENTEAFF
TRBJ2-7 | TRBD1 | TRBV24-1 | CATSDPGQAHEQYF
TRBJ2-5 | TRBD2 | TRBV6-7 | CASTGRWREGQETQYF
TRBJ1-2 | TRBD1 | TRBV7-3 | CASSPGQTSGDGYTF
TRBJ2-7 | - | TRBV12-3/TRBV12-4 | CASSLGRGPYEQYF
TRBJ2-3 | - | TRBV28 | CASSLSLSRLLAGTDTQYF
TRBJ1-2 | - | TRBV9 | CASSVDWQGNYGYTF
TRBJ2-7 | - | TRBV11-2 | CASGGSSYEQYF
TRBJ2-5 | TRBD1 | TRBV9 | CASSPLRGSQETQYF
TRBJ2-1 | TRBD2 | TRBV20-1 | CSARAGLLAGGGEQFF
TRBJ1-1 | - | TRBV7-3 | CASSQGMNTEAFF
TRBJ1-6 | TRBD1 | TRBV7-9 | CASSGQGRGNSPLHF
TRBJ1-1 | TRBD1 | TRBV9 | CASSETGGTEAFF
TRBJ1-4 | - | TRBV5-1 | CASSLATDLNEKLFF
TRBJ1-5 | - | TRBV12-3/TRBV12-4 | CASGPSNQPQHF
TRBJ2-5 | - | TRBV27 | CASKNSWWEETQYF